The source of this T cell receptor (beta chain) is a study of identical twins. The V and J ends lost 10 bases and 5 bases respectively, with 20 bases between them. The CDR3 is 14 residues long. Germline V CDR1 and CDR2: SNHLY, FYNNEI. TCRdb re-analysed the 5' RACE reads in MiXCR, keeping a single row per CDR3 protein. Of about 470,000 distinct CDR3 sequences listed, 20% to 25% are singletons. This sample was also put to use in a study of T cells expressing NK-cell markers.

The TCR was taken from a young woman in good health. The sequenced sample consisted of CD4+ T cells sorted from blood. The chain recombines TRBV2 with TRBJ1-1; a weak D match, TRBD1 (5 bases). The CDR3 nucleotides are TGTGCCACCCACAAAATCACCCGGGGGACTGAAGCTTTCTTT. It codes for CATHKITRGTEAFF.